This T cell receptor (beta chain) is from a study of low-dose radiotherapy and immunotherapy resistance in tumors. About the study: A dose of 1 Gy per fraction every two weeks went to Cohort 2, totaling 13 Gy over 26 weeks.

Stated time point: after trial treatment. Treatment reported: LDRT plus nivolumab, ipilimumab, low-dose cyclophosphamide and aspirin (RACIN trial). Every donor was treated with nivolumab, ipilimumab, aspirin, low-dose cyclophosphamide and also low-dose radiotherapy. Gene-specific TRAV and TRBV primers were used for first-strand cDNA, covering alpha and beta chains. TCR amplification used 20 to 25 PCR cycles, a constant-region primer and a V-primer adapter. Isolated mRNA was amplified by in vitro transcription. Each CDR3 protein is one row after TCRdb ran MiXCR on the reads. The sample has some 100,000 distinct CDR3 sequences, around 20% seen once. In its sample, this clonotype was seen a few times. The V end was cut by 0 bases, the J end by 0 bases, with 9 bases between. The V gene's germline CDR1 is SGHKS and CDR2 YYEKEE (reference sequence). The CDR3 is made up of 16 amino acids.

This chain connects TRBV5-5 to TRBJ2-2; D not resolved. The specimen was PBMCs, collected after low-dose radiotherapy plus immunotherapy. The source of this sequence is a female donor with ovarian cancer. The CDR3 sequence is CASSLVTGANTGELFF. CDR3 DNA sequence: TGTGCCAGCAGCTTGGTGACGGGCGCGAACACCGGGGAGCTGTTTTTT.